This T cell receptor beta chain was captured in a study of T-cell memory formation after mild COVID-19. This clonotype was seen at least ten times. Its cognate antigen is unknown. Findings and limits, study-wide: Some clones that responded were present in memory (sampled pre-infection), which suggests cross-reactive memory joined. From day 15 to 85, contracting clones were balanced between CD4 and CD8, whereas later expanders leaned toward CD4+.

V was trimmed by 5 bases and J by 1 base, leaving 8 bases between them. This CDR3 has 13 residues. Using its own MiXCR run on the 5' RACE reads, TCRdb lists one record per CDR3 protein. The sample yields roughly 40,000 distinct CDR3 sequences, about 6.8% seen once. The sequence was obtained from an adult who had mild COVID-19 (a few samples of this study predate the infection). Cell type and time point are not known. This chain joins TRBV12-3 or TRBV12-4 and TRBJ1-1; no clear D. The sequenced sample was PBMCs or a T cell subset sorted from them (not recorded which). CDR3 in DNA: TGTGCCAGCAGTACTACGGCGAACACTGAAGCTTTCTTT. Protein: CASSTTANTEAFF.